These 28 T cell receptor beta chains were all obtained from the same sample, sequenced in a study of shared clonotypes between healthy human individuals. The assay was immunoSEQ multiplex PCR, and TCRdb's table has in-frame clones only and misses some. The table has under 550,000 clones, almost 97% seen once. The sample consisted of naive CD4+ T cells sorted from blood. Subset indicated: CD45RA+ positively selected. The origin of the receptors is a woman aged 25 to 39 in good health.

This chain uses TRBV5-6 with TRBJ2-7; TRBD1 matches 9 bases. Germline trimming cut 4 bases from V and 5 bases from J; bases unmatched to any gene: 7. Germline V CDR1 and CDR2: SGHDT, YYEEEE. The CDR3 runs 14 residues. CDR3 amino acids: CASSDTGGNDEQYF. The CDR3 DNA reads TGTGCCAGCAGCGATACAGGGGGCAACGACGAGCAGTACTTC. Supplemented by reference TRBV5-6 and TRBJ2-7, the full variable domain reads DAGVTQSPTHLIKTRGQQVTLRCSPKSGHDTVSWYQQALGQGPQFIFQYYEEEERQRGNFPDRFSGHQFPNYSSELNVNALLLGDSALYLCASSDTGGNDEQYFGPGTRLTVT.

The chain combines TRBV27 with TRBJ2-5, with D perhaps matching TRBD1 (6 bases). The CDR3 spans 13 residues. V was trimmed by 6 bases and J by 4 bases, leaving 12 bases between them. The germline V gene has CDR1 MNHEY and CDR2 SMNVEV (reference sequence). CDR3 sequence: CASRKTGGETQYF. In DNA form, the CDR3 reads TGTGCCAGCAGGAAGACAGGAGGAGAGACCCAGTACTTC.

The rearrangement joins TRBV28 to TRBJ2-1; the match to TRBD2 covers 7 bases. Trimming took 5 bases from V and 1 from J; bases not matched to a gene: 11. CDR1 is MDHEN, CDR2 SYDVKM, per germline. CDR3 size: 17 residues. CDR3 bases: TGTGCCAGCAGTCCCCCCTTGGGCGGGAGATCCTACAATGAGCAGTTCTTC. It codes for CASSPPLGGRSYNEQFF.

V and J are TRBV23-1 and TRBJ1-5, with D hard to call. TRBV23-1 is flagged as an ORF with uncertain function. This CDR3 spans 16 amino acids. The V end lost 3 bases, the J end lost 0 bases, and 12 bases lay between the germline ends. As DNA, the CDR3 is TGCGCCAGCAGTCATTATCGGCAGATTAGCAATCAGCCCCAGCATTTT. Its protein product is CASSHYRQISNQPQHF.

The chain carries TRBV18 and TRBJ1-5; D remains unclear. The V end was cut by 2 bases, the J end by 2 bases, with 10 bases between. Germline CDR1 is KGHSH and CDR2 is LQKENI. The length of the CDR3 is 15 residues. This CDR3 is CASSPGVEGNQPQHF. The CDR3 DNA follows: TGTGCCAGCTCACCAGGGGTTGAGGGCAATCAGCCCCAGCATTTT.

The CDR3 sequence: CASSLKLAGGSYEQYF. The CDR3 DNA sequence: TGCGCCAGCAGCTTGAAACTAGCGGGAGGCTCCTACGAGCAGTACTTC. The chain couples TRBV5-1 to TRBJ2-7; 12 positions match TRBD2. The CDR3 extends over 16 amino acids. CDR1 and CDR2 from the germline V gene are SGHRS and YFSETQ. The V and J ends lost 1 base and 0 bases, in that order; junction bases with no gene match: 2.

With regard to this clone: Other DNA sequences of this sample code for an identical CDR3. The rearrangement links TRBV18 to TRBJ2-2, with 10 bases identical to TRBD1. The junction had 5 bases not matched to a gene; V was cut back by 3 bases and J by 4 bases. CDR3 size: 16 residues. In germline, CDR1 is KGHSH, CDR2 LQKENI. The CDR3 region has the DNA TGTGCCAGCTCACCCCCGGGACAGGGGTCCACCGGGGAGCTGTTTTTT. Residues: CASSPPGQGSTGELFF.

The chain couples TRBV5-1 to TRBJ1-1; 9 bases map to TRBD1. V trimming: 4 bases; J trimming: 3 bases; junction bases outside the gene matches: 7. CDR3 size: 15 residues. Germline values: CDR1 SGHRS, CDR2 YFSETQ. The chain's CDR3 is CASSQDRQGDTEAFF. The DNA for the CDR3 is TGCGCCAGCAGCCAAGATAGACAGGGGGACACTGAAGCTTTCTTT. The full variable domain, its missing parts supplied by reference TRBV5-1 and TRBJ1-1, is KAGVTQTPRYLIKTRGQQVTLSCSPISGHRSVSWYQQTPGQGLQFLFEYFSETQRNKGNFPGRFSGRQFSNSRSEMNVSTLELGDSALYLCASSQDRQGDTEAFFGQGTRLTVV.

This clone occurred once. This CDR3 is CASTGRGDGANVLTF. The CDR3 nucleotides are TGCGCCAGCACGGGAAGGGGCGATGGGGCCAACGTCCTGACTTTC. This chain uses TRBV10-1 with TRBJ2-6; D may correspond to TRBD1 or TRBD2 (5 bases each). This CDR3 is built from 15 residues. Germline V gene lookup returns CDR1 WNHNN and CDR2 SYGVQD (reference sequence). Between the trimmed V and J ends, which lost 7 bases and 3 bases, there was a span of 13 bases.

This rearrangement joins TRBV10-1 to TRBJ1-2; D not resolved. CDR3 length equals 14 residues. Germline values: CDR1 WNHNN, CDR2 SYGVQD (reference sequence). Trimming removed 6 bases from V and 4 bases from J, with 15 bases in between. CDR3 residues: CASSRTREGYGYTF. In nucleotides, the CDR3 is TGCGCCAGCAGCAGGACTCGAGAGGGCTATGGCTACACCTTC.

V gene TRBV5-1 combines with J gene TRBJ2-7; tentative D call: TRBD2 (6 bases). Germline CDR1 and CDR2: SGHRS and YFSETQ. This CDR3 contains 14 residues. V gave up 4 bases and J gave up 2 bases, with 13 bases separating them. CDR3 coding DNA: TGCGCCAGCAGCGGGGGGACTCTTACCTACGAGCAGTACTTC. The encoded protein is CASSGGTLTYEQYF.

This chain connects TRBV5-5 to TRBJ1-1; 8 bases map to TRBD1. The germline gives CDR1 SGHKS, CDR2 YYEKEE (reference sequence). The trim removed 3 bases at V and 1 base at J, leaving 2 bases unmatched. CDR3 length: 14 residues. CDR3 nucleotide sequence: TGTGCCAGCAGCTCGACAGGGGCGAACACTGAAGCTTTCTTT. Amino acids: CASSSTGANTEAFF.

This clone has only a few counts. The V gene is TRBV10-3, the J gene TRBJ2-7; D is possibly TRBD2 (6 bases). V was cut by 4 bases and J by 5 bases, with 9 bases left in between. This CDR3 is 12 amino acids long. The germline CDR1 and CDR2 sequences are ENHRY and SYGVKD. CDR3 nucleotide sequence: TGTGCCATCAGTGTGACGGGGGACGAGCAGTACTTC. This codes for CAISVTGDEQYF.

This clone was seen only once. V and J are TRBV5-1 and TRBJ2-1; weak D call: TRBD2 (5 bases). V gave up 1 base and J gave up 5 bases, with 10 bases separating them. The CDR3 covers 14 residues. Germline V CDR1 and CDR2: SGHRS, YFSETQ. CDR3 loop: CASSLLSSDNEQFF. Written as DNA, the CDR3 is TGCGCCAGCAGCTTGTTGAGTAGCGACAATGAGCAGTTCTTC.

The CDR3 DNA reads TGTGCCACCAGCCTCGCAGGGACTAGCGGTCGCACAGATACGCAGTATTTT. It specifies CATSLAGTSGRTDTQYF. J is TRBJ2-3 and V is TRBV15, with TRBD2 matching over 11 bases. Germline values: CDR1 LNHNV, CDR2 YYDKDF (reference sequence). V lost 5 bases to trimming and J lost 1 base; unmatched junction nucleotides: 8. This CDR3 contains 17 residues.

The chain combines TRBV4-1 with TRBJ1-2; D ambiguous. Trimming removed 3 bases at V and 2 bases at J, with 13 bases between. This CDR3 spans 15 amino acids. Per the germline V gene, CDR1 is MGHRA and CDR2 is YSYEKL. CDR3 sequence: CASSHPGYTNYGYTF. In nucleotides, the CDR3 is TGCGCCAGCAGCCATCCGGGATACACAAACTATGGCTACACCTTC.

The rearrangement joins TRBV5-4 to TRBJ1-3, with 7 bases identical to TRBD1. From germline, CDR1 is SGHNT and CDR2 YYREEE (reference sequence). The CDR3 covers 14 residues. Unmatched junction bases numbered 5, after V lost 5 bases and J lost 3 bases. CDR3 DNA sequence: TGTGCCAGCAGTCCGGGACAGATTGGAAACACCATATATTTT. It codes for CASSPGQIGNTIYF. Using reference TRBV5-4 and TRBJ1-3 for the parts outside the CDR3, the full variable domain is ETGVTQSPTHLIKTRGQQVTLRCSSQSGHNTVSWYQQALGQGPQFIFQYYREEENGRGNFPPRFSGLQFPNYSSELNVNALELDDSALYLCASSPGQIGNTIYFGEGSWLTVV.

J is TRBJ1-2 and V is TRBV6-5, with D possibly being TRBD1 (5 bases). CDR3 length equals 14 residues. Between the trimmed V and J ends, which lost 5 bases and 4 bases, there was a span of 14 bases. The germline V gene has CDR1 MNHEY and CDR2 SVGAGI. The CDR3 coding sequence is TGTGCCAGCAGTCCGATGACAGAAGTCTATGGCTACACCTTC. This translates into CASSPMTEVYGYTF.

This clone occurred once. This chain joins TRBV25-1 and TRBJ2-1, with D hard to call. The CDR3 runs to 14 residues. The germline V and J ends were trimmed by 1 base and 8 bases, with 12 bases remaining between them. Per germline, CDR1 MGHDK and CDR2 SYGVNS. CDR3 DNA: TGTGCCAGCAGTGAATCCGGTGGCATTGATGAGCAGTTCTTC. This translates into CASSESGGIDEQFF.

The chain links TRBV6-1 to TRBJ1-5; 10 bases are a match to TRBD1. This CDR3 is built from 17 residues. Germline assignment: CDR1 MNHNS and CDR2 SASEGT. The J segment lost 2 bases and the V segment lost 3 bases, leaving 7 bases of the junction unmatched. Here the CDR3 reads CASSDLGQGFGNQPQHF. In nucleotides, the CDR3 is TGTGCCAGCAGTGACCTGGGACAGGGGTTCGGCAATCAGCCCCAGCATTTT.

CDR3 coding DNA: TGTGCCAGCGTCTCCCGTCCCACCGGGGAGCTGTTTTTT. It translates to CASVSRPTGELFF. The genes are TRBV6-5 and TRBJ2-2, with D unresolved. Germline V gene data show CDR1 as MNHEY and CDR2 as SVGAGI. V was shortened by 8 bases and J by 4 bases, with 11 bases between the two germline ends. The CDR3 sequence is 13 residues long.

V and J are TRBV28 and TRBJ2-7; perhaps TRBD2 as D (5 bases). The ends were cut back, 2 bases at V and 4 bases at J, with 15 bases in the middle. CDR1 and CDR2 (germline): MDHEN, SYDVKM. The CDR3 is made up of 15 amino acids. CDR3 DNA sequence: TGTGCCAGCAGTTTAGCCGGGAAACAGTCTTACGAGCAGTACTTC. This encodes CASSLAGKQSYEQYF.

The chain is built from TRBV7-9 and TRBJ2-7; a possible D gene is TRBD2 (6 bases). V was shortened by 5 bases and J by 7 bases, with 24 bases between the two germline ends. This CDR3 is 16 amino acids long. CDR1 and CDR2 from the germline V gene are SEHNR and FQNEAQ (reference sequence). The DNA for the CDR3 is TGTGCCAGCAGCCCCGGGGACGCGGGAAAGTCTTTGGAGCAGTACTTC. Protein: CASSPGDAGKSLEQYF.

The rearrangement uses TRBV2 and TRBJ1-5; tentative D call: TRBD1 (5 bases). The CDR3 length is 15 residues. In germline, CDR1 is SNHLY, CDR2 FYNNEI. With 5 bases removed from V and 2 bases from J, the gap between germline ends came to 13 bases. CDR3 DNA: TGTGCCAGCAGTACAGGTACAGCGGGCAATCAGCCCCAGCATTTT. This translates into CASSTGTAGNQPQHF.

The gene calls are TRBV28 and TRBJ1-2; D possibly corresponds to TRBD1 (6 bases). This CDR3 is 12 amino acids long. Germline-derived CDR1 and CDR2 are MDHEN and SYDVKM. Trimming removed 5 bases from V and 5 bases from J, with 9 bases in between. Here the CDR3 DNA reads TGTGCCAGCAGTGCACAGGGTTATGGCTACACCTTC. Amino acid sequence: CASSAQGYGYTF.

The chain employs TRBV4-1 and TRBJ1-1; D perhaps matches TRBD1 (5 bases). Germline CDR1 reads MGHRA; CDR2 reads YSYEKL. V dropped 1 base and J dropped 3 bases, with 12 bases sitting between them. This CDR3 contains 15 residues. CDR3 nucleotide sequence: TGCGCCAGCAGCCAAGCAGGTGGGGGGTACACTGAAGCTTTCTTT. Its translation: CASSQAGGGYTEAFF.

The chain links TRBV6-6 to TRBJ1-2, with 7 bases aligning to TRBD1. Germline V gene data show CDR1 as MNHNY and CDR2 as SVGAGI (reference sequence). The CDR3 runs 14 residues. V shed 6 bases, J shed 3 bases, and the junction held 7 bases outside the gene matches. The CDR3 bases are TGTGCCAGCAGAAGGGGGCTGGGGGACTATGGCTACACCTTC. Protein product: CASRRGLGDYGYTF.

This sequence joins TRBV5-8 and TRBJ2-5; unclear D gene. The CDR3 runs 12 residues. Per germline, CDR1 SGHTS and CDR2 YDEGEE. Trimming took off 1 base at V and 8 bases at J, with 9 bases between the two ends. The CDR3 is CASSLLSRTQYF. In DNA form, the CDR3 reads TGTGCCAGCAGCTTGCTTTCTCGTACCCAGTACTTC.